This TCR beta chain was retrieved from a study of early T cells in non-severe SARS-CoV-2 infection. This clonotype appeared a few times. Its matching antigen is unknown. The protocol attached unique molecular identifiers to individual cDNA molecules. In TCRdb, the 5' RACE reads were re-called with MiXCR into one record per CDR3 protein. Counted here are approximately 84,000 distinct CDR3 sequences, over 10% occurring once; the ten biggest clones make up nearly 6%. Study-level findings and limits: The study's VDJdb matching favored anti-spike CD8 responses and missed private and CD4 specificities.

This TCR was recovered from an adult who was a healthcare worker with PCR-confirmed SARS-CoV-2 infection or an uninfected control (not recorded which). Sequencing used whole blood.

DNA of the CDR3: TGTGCCAGTAGTATGGCGCAGGGTGTTTCCTACGAGCAGTACTTC. This encodes CASSMAQGVSYEQYF. The chain links TRBV19 to TRBJ2-7, with D maybe TRBD1 (5 bases). Trimming took 3 bases from V and 1 from J, leaving 13 bases between them. CDR3 length equals 15 residues. Germline CDR1 reads LNHDA; CDR2 reads SQIVND (reference sequence).